Listed below are T cell receptor beta chains from one sample, sequenced in a study of T cell responses to AZD1222 COVID-19 vaccine. The repertoire was sequenced with immunoSEQ multiplex PCR; TCRdb's copy has only in-frame clones and lacks some. The sample includes 150,000 to 250,000 clones, under 95% of them seen just once. This sample comprised peripheral blood, obtained 28 days after the second AZD1222 dose. These receptor sequences come from an adult who received the AZD1222 COVID-19 vaccine. Both conserved end residues are part of each CDR3. The order of the fields is clone size, D gene, V gene, CDR3 protein. A D gene is named only where the DNA matches it firmly. Clone size is shown for a subset of rows, as once, few, many or a class of expanded clone.

>.|TRBD2|TRBV13
CASSLGLAGGYEQFF
>.|.|TRBV7-8
CASSLGFLSSYEQYF
>.|.|TRBV7-3
CASSLGNTGELFF
>once|TRBD1|TRBV15
CATSRGQGAQPQHF
>.|.|TRBV7-2
CASSLWGTGRPQETQYF
>.|TRBD1|TRBV2
CASREEGAIGYTF
>.|.|TRBV10-3
CAISNSNQPQHF
>.|TRBD2|TRBV3-1/TRBV3-2
CASSQVLLGGLAGAHEQYF
>.|TRBD1|TRBV10-3
CAIRGTGDHNQPQHF
>.|.|TRBV27
CASSLLQSSGANVLTF
>.|.|TRBV5-1
CASSPGSGQPQHF
>.|TRBD2|TRBV9
CASSGLAGGRRNEQFF
>.|.|TRBV5-1
CASSLAGLRGNTGELFF
>.|.|TRBV12-3/TRBV12-4
CASSLRQEAGYTF
>.|TRBD2|TRBV5-8
CASSAQSATSGDYNEQFF
>few|.|TRBV6-6
CASRIRGLDTEAFF
>once|.|TRBV6-5
CASSYSPGSNQPQHF
>.|TRBD1|TRBV24-1
CATSDPGQGANEKLFF
>.|.|TRBV5-1
CASSSSGFPIGEQYF
>.|.|TRBV7-8
CASSSPETQYF
>once|.|TRBV2
CASSEWSDSYYGYTF
>.|.|TRBV6-2/TRBV6-3
CASSSQGTGELFF
>.|.|TRBV6-5
CASSYGFPSGDTQYF
>.|TRBD1|TRBV5-4
CASSGGQGLPNTEAFF
>.|.|TRBV7-3
CASSLGLGAAGELFF
>.|.|TRBV11-2
CASSLFYEQYF
>.|.|TRBV18
CASSPASGVYTEAFF
>.|.|TRBV18
CASSPPAGAGYEQYF
>.|TRBD1|TRBV5-6
CASSLSDRGSSEAFF
>.|.|TRBV4-2
CASSTRGGDSPQETQYF
>.|.|TRBV18
CASSPPGTPTYNEQFF
>.|.|TRBV30
CAWSADYGYTF
>.|.|TRBV9
CASSVGLLGHEQYF
>.|.|TRBV7-9
CASSIPPDSEAFF
>.|TRBD1|TRBV5-1
CARSGRDRGDDTEAFF
>once|TRBD1|TRBV11-2
CASSLGTVPNEQFF
>.|.|TRBV3-1/TRBV3-2
CASSQNGDQPQHF
>.|.|TRBV29-1
CSVETGGGFMYTF
>.|TRBD1|TRBV6-5
CASSWGQLNYGYTF
>few|TRBD1|TRBV7-9
CASSFGTGVQETQYF
>.|TRBD1|TRBV2
CASSDRQGAYNEQFF
>.|TRBD1|TRBV30
CAWSARTGGNEKLFF
>.|.|TRBV27
CASSVRRNTEAFF
>once|.|TRBV19
CASSPHQQGNQPQHF
>.|TRBD1|TRBV7-3
CASSSTSGGEQYF
>.|TRBD1|TRBV18
CASSPTGVGNTIYF
>.|.|TRBV7-3
CASSPAPVAGASGNTIYF
>.|.|TRBV6-5
CASSYGGPGPDTQYF